The 19 T cell receptor beta chains below all came from one sample that was sequenced in a study of CD8 T cells in ankylosing spondylitis. TCRdb re-called the 5' RACE reads with MiXCR, one entry per CDR3 protein. Of roughly 670,000 distinct CDR3 sequences listed, roughly 19% are singletons. Points from the study as a whole: Characteristic, it appeared, of ankylosing spondylitis blood was a TCR beta motif of seven or eight highly homologous variants.

Which antigens these TCRs recognize remains unknown. Sequenced: blood, either unsorted or a sorted T cell fraction (not recorded which). The receptors originated from a male donor with ankylosing spondylitis.

This clonotype was counted between two and nine times. The genes are TRBV7-2 and TRBJ2-3; D gene uncertain. Germline values: CDR1 SGHTA, CDR2 FQGNSA. Trimming took off 2 bases at V and 3 bases at J, with 9 bases between the two ends. The CDR3 spans 14 residues. The CDR3 is CASSLRPETDTQYF. The CDR3 DNA follows: TGTGCCAGCAGCTTAAGGCCAGAAACAGATACGCAGTATTTT.

The rearrangement links TRBV24-1 to TRBJ2-1; TRBD2 agrees at 8 bases. Germline CDR1 is KGHDR and CDR2 is SFDVKD. This CDR3 comprises 14 residues. J lost 10 bases, V lost 4 bases, and 8 bases had no gene match. In nucleotides, the CDR3 is TGTGCCACCAGTGACCCCGGGACTAGTCGCGAGCAGTTCTTC. This gives the protein CATSDPGTSREQFF.

This chain uses TRBV6-2 or TRBV6-3 with TRBJ1-2; tentatively, D is TRBD1 (5 bases). With 4 bases removed from V and 2 bases from J, the gap between germline ends came to 8 bases. Looked up from germline, CDR1 is MNHEY and CDR2 is SVGEGT. CDR3 size: 13 residues. In DNA, the CDR3 is TGTGCCAGCAGTTCGGACACCAACTATGGCTACACCTTC. Translating it yields CASSSDTNYGYTF.

CDR3: CSARGGTGNPASAKNIQYF. For the CDR3, the DNA is TGCAGTGCTAGAGGGGGGACAGGGAACCCTGCTTCAGCCAAAAACATTCAGTACTTC. The chain uses TRBV20-1 and TRBJ2-4; 9 bases line up with TRBD1. The junction had 13 bases not matched to a gene; V was cut back by 1 base and J by 0 bases. Germline CDR1 is DFQATT and CDR2 is SNEGSKA (reference sequence). This CDR3 spans 19 amino acids.

This clonotype came up a few times. The chain combines TRBV2 with TRBJ1-5; D ambiguous. This CDR3 is 15 amino acids long. Per the germline V gene, CDR1 is SNHLY and CDR2 is FYNNEI. Trimming removed 3 bases from V and 5 bases from J, with 14 bases in between. CDR3 nucleotides: TGTGCCAGCAGTGAGGTGGTGGGAGGATATCAGCCCCAGCATTTT. It specifies CASSEVVGGYQPQHF. The full variable domain, in which reference TRBV2 and TRBJ1-5 provide the parts outside the CDR3, is EPEVTQTPSHQVTQMGQEVILRCVPISNHLYFYWYRQILGQKVEFLVSFYNNEISEKSEIFDDQFSVERPDGSNFTLKIRSTKLEDSAMYFCASSEVVGGYQPQHFGDGTRLSIL.

This chain links TRBV27 with TRBJ2-4; the match to TRBD2 covers 11 bases. The J segment lost 7 bases and the V segment lost 2 bases, leaving 7 bases of the junction unmatched. The germline V gene has CDR1 MNHEY and CDR2 SMNVEV (reference sequence). This CDR3 is 16 amino acids long. CDR3 in DNA: TGTGCCAGCAGTTTAGTGCTAGCGGGAGGAGGGAACATTCAGTACTTC. Translating gives CASSLVLAGGGNIQYF.

The chain has TRBV6-4 and TRBJ2-1, with TRBD2 identical over 8 bases. CDR3 length: 16 amino acids. The germline gives CDR1 MRHNA, CDR2 SNTAGT. Germline trimming cut 0 bases from V and 6 bases from J; bases unmatched to any gene: 7. The CDR3 DNA reads TGTGCCAGCAGTGACTCGTCGGGAGGGCAGGTCAATGAGCAGTTCTTC. It is translated as CASSDSSGGQVNEQFF.

The V gene is TRBV20-1, the J gene TRBJ2-1; maybe TRBD2 (5 bases). V lost 3 bases, J lost 0 bases, and 6 bases lay in between. Germline V gene lookup returns CDR1 DFQATT and CDR2 SNEGSKA (reference sequence). The CDR3 extends over 13 amino acids. CDR3 loop: CSARGVSYNEQFF. In DNA form, the CDR3 reads TGCAGTGCTAGGGGAGTCTCCTACAATGAGCAGTTCTTC.

The rearrangement uses TRBV3-1 and TRBJ1-6; D gene ambiguous. The CDR3 spans 14 residues. The germline V gene has CDR1 LGHDT and CDR2 YNNKEL (reference sequence). V dropped 4 bases and J dropped 10 bases, with 14 bases sitting between them. The CDR3 loop reads CASSPFGLDSPLHF. The CDR3 coding sequence is TGTGCCAGCAGCCCTTTCGGACTTGACTCACCCCTCCACTTT.

This clonotype was picked up a small number of times. The chain is built from TRBV4-2 and TRBJ2-3; TRBD2 matches 8 bases. The V and J ends lost 0 bases and 4 bases, in that order; junction bases with no gene match: 9. The CDR3 contains 17 residues. Germline V gene sequence: CDR1 LGHNA, CDR2 YNFKEQ. Here the CDR3 DNA reads TGTGCCAGCAGCCAAGAACCCCTCAGCGGGAGTGCAGATACGCAGTATTTT. Translated, it gives CASSQEPLSGSADTQYF.

The rearrangement joins TRBV15 to TRBJ2-6; 8 positions match TRBD1. CDR3 length: 16 residues. Trimming cost V 8 bases and J 0 bases; bases outside gene matches: 6. Germline V lookup: CDR1 LNHNV, CDR2 YYDKDF (reference sequence). The CDR3 DNA reads as TGTGCCACCTCCGGGACAGGAACCTCTGGGGCCAACGTCCTGACTTTC. This gives the protein CATSGTGTSGANVLTF. Together with reference TRBV15 and TRBJ2-6, the CDR3 gives the full variable domain: DAMVIQNPRYQVTQFGKPVTLSCSQTLNHNVMYWYQQKSSQAPKLLFHYYDKDFNNEADTPDNFQSRRPNTSFCFLDIRSPGLGDTAMYLCATSGTGTSGANVLTFGAGSRLTVL.

In its sample, this clonotype was seen many times. The CDR3 spells CASSQTPGQGASHTEAFF. The DNA of the CDR3 is TGCGCCAGCAGCCAAACGCCGGGACAGGGGGCCTCACACACTGAAGCTTTCTTT. The chain joins TRBV4-1 to TRBJ1-1; 12 bases match TRBD1. Trimming removed 2 bases from V and 3 bases from J; junction bases left unmatched: 10. CDR1 and CDR2 from the germline V gene are MGHRA and YSYEKL. This CDR3 comprises 18 residues.

This clonotype was detected only a few times. This chain links TRBV20-1 with TRBJ2-7; D is perhaps TRBD1 (6 bases). The CDR3 spans 15 residues. CDR1 and CDR2 (germline): DFQATT, SNEGSKA (reference sequence). V was trimmed by 0 bases and J by 4 bases, leaving 16 bases between them. The CDR3 protein is CSARDGGGAIYEQYF. CDR3 coding DNA: TGCAGTGCTAGAGATGGTGGGGGCGCGATATACGAGCAGTACTTC.

The table lists this clonotype with a few counts. This chain connects TRBV20-1 to TRBJ2-1; TRBD2 matches at 7 bases. The length of the CDR3 is 13 residues. Looked up from germline, CDR1 is DFQATT and CDR2 is SNEGSKA (reference sequence). With V trimmed by 5 bases and J by 9 bases, 10 bases remained unmatched. The CDR3 nucleotides are TGCAGTGCTGGGGGGGGTAGTGGTGTTGAGCAGTTCTTC. It translates to CSAGGGSGVEQFF.

The chain couples TRBV11-2 to TRBJ2-1; the D call may be TRBD1 or TRBD2 (5 bases each). The CDR3 contains 16 residues. Per the germline V gene, CDR1 is SGHAT and CDR2 is FQNNGV. Trimming removed 5 bases from V and 0 bases from J, with 14 bases in between. CDR3 DNA sequence: TGTGCCAGCAGCGGAAGGGACCGAAGCTCCTACAATGAGCAGTTCTTC. This translates into CASSGRDRSSYNEQFF.

This clonotype occurred a few times. The rearrangement uses TRBV9 and TRBJ1-2; D is unclear. The CDR3 is 14 residues long. The V end lost 0 bases, the J end lost 2 bases, and 8 bases lay between the germline ends. The V gene's germline CDR1 is SGDLS and CDR2 YYNGEE. CDR3 in amino acids: CASSVGQANYGYTF. DNA for the CDR3: TGTGCCAGCAGCGTAGGGCAGGCGAACTATGGCTACACCTTC. Drawing the rest from reference TRBV9 and TRBJ1-2, the complete variable domain is DSGVTQTPKHLITATGQRVTLRCSPRSGDLSVYWYQQSLDQGLQFLIQYYNGEERAKGNILERFSAQQFPDLHSELNLSSLELGDSALYFCASSVGQANYGYTFGSGTRLTVV.

Points on this clonotype: A much larger clone lies a single base off, so this may be a read error. The gene calls are TRBV5-1 and TRBJ2-2; TRBD1 agrees at 7 bases. There are 15 residues in the CDR3. The V gene's germline CDR1 is SGHRS and CDR2 YFSETQ. The CDR3 DNA reads TGCGCCAGCAGCTTGACAGGGGACGGCACCGGGGAGCTGTGTTTT. It specifies CASSLTGDGTGELCF.

This chain joins TRBV5-1 and TRBJ1-2; 7 bases are shared with TRBD1. The CDR3 is 16 amino acids. Germline V CDR1 and CDR2: SGHRS, YFSETQ. The junction had 9 bases not matched to a gene; V was cut back by 0 bases and J by 4 bases. CDR3 amino acids: CASSLDPGQLLYGYTF. The CDR3 DNA sequence: TGCGCCAGCAGCTTGGATCCGGGACAGCTTCTCTATGGCTACACCTTC.

This clonotype was counted at least ten times. The V and J genes are TRBV7-2 and TRBJ1-6; no clear D. V shed 4 bases and J shed 4 bases, with 14 bases lying between them. CDR1 and CDR2 (germline): SGHTA, FQGNSA. This CDR3 comprises 16 residues. In nucleotides, the CDR3 is TGTGCCAGCAGCTCGCAGCCGCCGGGGTATAATTCACCCCTCCACTTT. Its translation is CASSSQPPGYNSPLHF.